These T cell receptor beta chains were read from a single sample in a study of blood T cell repertoires in COVID-19. Repertoires were generated with immunoSEQ multiplex PCR, while TCRdb's copy carries only in-frame clones and drops some. The sample comprises approximately 83,000 clones, roughly 79% of which are singletons, and around a tenth rests with the top ten. Sequencing was performed on peripheral blood. The receptors come from a woman of 80 years or more with acute or convalescent COVID-19. Both conserved end residues are part of each CDR3. Fields, in order: clone size, V gene, J gene, D gene, CDR3 protein, CDR3 DNA. A D gene is named only where the DNA matches it firmly. Rows give clone size only sometimes, using once, few, many, or a class for an expanded clone.

many	TRBV7-9	TRBJ1-1	TRBD1	CASSRPRGLVTEAFF	TGTGCCAGCAGCCGTCCTAGGGGGCTGGTCACTGAAGCTTTCTTT
-	TRBV25-1	TRBJ1-4	-	CASSDPQGRGEKLFF	TGTGCCAGCAGTGATCCACAGGGCCGGGGTGAAAAACTGTTTTTT
-	TRBV30	TRBJ1-2	TRBD1	CARTGTASHGYTF	TGTGCCAGGACCGGGACAGCATCTCATGGCTACACCTTC
-	TRBV29-1	TRBJ2-3	TRBD2	CSVEGNAGGPVLYTQYF	TGCAGCGTTGAGGGTAATGCGGGAGGGCCGGTTCTCTATACGCAGTATTTT
-	TRBV6-5	TRBJ2-1	-	CASREGTVGEQFF	TGTGCCAGCAGGGAGGGGACAGTGGGTGAGCAGTTCTTC
-	TRBV6-4	TRBJ1-1	-	CGPRESMNTEAFF	TGTGGCCCCAGGGAATCGATGAACACTGAAGCTTTCTTT
once	TRBV7-3	TRBJ1-1	TRBD1	CASSEQGAENTEAFF	TGTGCCAGCAGCGAACAGGGGGCGGAGAACACTGAAGCTTTCTTT
once	TRBV30	TRBJ2-5	-	CAWSVGLQETQYF	TGTGCCTGGAGCGTAGGACTACAAGAGACCCAGTACTTC
-	TRBV7-2	TRBJ2-1	TRBD1	CASSLPRQGSSIDEQFF	TGTGCCAGCAGCTTACCAAGACAGGGATCTTCTATCGATGAGCAGTTCTTC
-	TRBV10-3	TRBJ2-3	-	CAISESQRGYTDTQYF	TGTGCCATCAGTGAGTCGCAAAGGGGCTACACAGATACGCAGTATTTT
-	TRBV7-2	TRBJ2-1	-	CASSFPGGSYNEQFF	TGTGCCAGCAGCTTCCCTGGAGGCTCCTACAATGAGCAGTTCTTC
-	TRBV30	TRBJ1-2	TRBD1	CAWSLDFRDRSGYTF	TGTGCCTGGAGTCTAGACTTCCGGGACAGGAGCGGCTACACCTTC
-	TRBV29-1	TRBJ1-1	-	CSVVRQLNTEAFF	TGCAGCGTTGTGCGGCAGTTGAACACTGAAGCTTTCTTT
-	TRBV7-2	TRBJ2-1	TRBD2	CASSRPGLAGGNYNEQFF	TGTGCCAGCAGTCGACCGGGACTAGCGGGGGGGAATTACAATGAGCAGTTCTTC
few	TRBV2	TRBJ1-2	-	CASSEGSGLYGYTF	TGTGCCAGCAGTGAAGGTTCGGGACTTTATGGCTACACCTTC
-	TRBV19	TRBJ2-5	-	CASSLRLDRETQYF	TGTGCCAGTAGTCTCAGACTAGACCGGGAGACCCAGTACTTC
few	TRBV25-1	TRBJ1-5	TRBD1	CASSPWDRYEPQHF	TGTGCCAGCAGTCCATGGGACAGGTATGAGCCCCAGCATTTT
-	TRBV6-2/TRBV6-3	TRBJ1-3	TRBD1	CASSFPGQAASGNTIYF	TGTGCCAGCAGTTTCCCCGGACAGGCGGCCTCTGGAAACACCATATATTTT
-	TRBV11-3	TRBJ2-7	-	CASSLGRDYEQYF	TGTGCCAGCAGCTTAGGGAGGGACTACGAGCAGTACTTC
-	TRBV7-3	TRBJ1-1	TRBD1	CASSSGQGATEAFF	TGTGCCAGCAGCTCCGGACAGGGGGCCACTGAAGCTTTCTTT
-	TRBV6-1	TRBJ1-5	-	CASSEFTGTYQPQHF	TGTGCCAGCAGTGAATTTACAGGGACCTATCAGCCCCAGCATTTT
-	TRBV4-1	TRBJ2-5	TRBD2	CASSQREGLDGTQYF	TGCGCCAGCAGCCAACGGGAGGGGTTAGACGGGACCCAGTACTTC
-	TRBV7-2	TRBJ2-2	TRBD2	CASSTSGPRTGELFF	TGTGCCAGCAGCACTAGCGGCCCGAGGACCGGGGAGCTGTTTTTT
-	TRBV6-5	TRBJ1-1	-	CASSQGETEAFF	TGTGCCAGCAGCCAAGGGGAAACTGAAGCTTTCTTT
-	TRBV4-3	TRBJ2-3	TRBD2	CASSQGFGGGSTDTQYF	TGCGCCAGCAGCCAAGGTTTTGGGGGGGGGAGCACAGATACGCAGTATTTT
-	TRBV7-9	TRBJ2-3	TRBD2	CASSRRENTQYF	TGTGCCAGCAGCCGGCGGGAGAATACGCAGTATTTT
-	TRBV24-1	TRBJ2-5	-	CATSALGQGKPETQYF	TGTGCCACCAGTGCCTTGGGGCAGGGAAAGCCAGAGACCCAGTACTTC
-	TRBV11-2	TRBJ2-7	TRBD2	CASSLIGTRNSYEQYF	TGTGCCAGCAGCTTAATCGGGACTAGAAACTCCTACGAGCAGTACTTC
-	TRBV4-2	TRBJ2-7	TRBD1	CASSQPGQGVIYEQYF	TGTGCCAGCAGCCAACCTGGACAGGGGGTAATCTACGAGCAGTACTTC
once	TRBV11-3	TRBJ2-7	-	CASSLGGGTYEQYF	TGTGCCAGCAGCCTCGGAGGGGGCACCTACGAGCAGTACTTC
few	TRBV7-2	TRBJ1-3	-	CASSLWGALSSGNTIYF	TGTGCCAGCAGCCTATGGGGAGCCCTCTCCTCGGGAAACACCATATATTTT
-	TRBV12-5	TRBJ1-4	TRBD1	CASGRGQGGELFF	TGTGCTAGTGGTCGGGGACAGGGTGGTGAACTGTTTTTT
-	TRBV2	TRBJ2-7	TRBD1	CASSAKRQGAYEQYF	TGTGCCAGCAGTGCAAAGCGACAGGGGGCTTACGAGCAGTACTTC